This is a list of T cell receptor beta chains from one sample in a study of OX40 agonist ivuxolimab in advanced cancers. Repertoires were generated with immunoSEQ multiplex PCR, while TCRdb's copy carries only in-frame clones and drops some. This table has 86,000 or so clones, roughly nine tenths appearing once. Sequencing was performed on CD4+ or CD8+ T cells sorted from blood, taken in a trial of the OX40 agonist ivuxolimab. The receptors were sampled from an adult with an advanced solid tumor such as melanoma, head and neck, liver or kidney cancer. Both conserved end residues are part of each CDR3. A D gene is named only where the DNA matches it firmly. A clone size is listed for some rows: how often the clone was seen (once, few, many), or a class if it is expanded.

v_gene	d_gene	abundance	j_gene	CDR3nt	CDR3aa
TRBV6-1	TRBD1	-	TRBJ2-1	TGTGCCAGCAGTGTTTACAGGGGCTTCCTCAATGAGCAGTTCTTC	CASSVYRGFLNEQFF
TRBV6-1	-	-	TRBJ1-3	TGTGCCAGCAGCCTCCAGGGAGGTGGAAACACCATATATTTT	CASSLQGGGNTIYF
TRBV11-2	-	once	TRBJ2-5	TGTGCCAGCAGCTTAGTTCAGCAAGAGACCCAGTACTTC	CASSLVQQETQYF
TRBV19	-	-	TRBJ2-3	TGTGCCAGTAGATTACAGGGGAGGGATACGCAGTATTTT	CASRLQGRDTQYF
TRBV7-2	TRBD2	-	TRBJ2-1	TGTGCCAGCAGCCAATCTAGCGGGGGATACAATGAGCAGTTCTTC	CASSQSSGGYNEQFF
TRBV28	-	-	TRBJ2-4	TGTGCCAGCAGTCCAGGGGCGGGGTCCCTCACCTTC	CASSPGAGSLTF
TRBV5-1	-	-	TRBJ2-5	TGCGCCAGCAGCTTGGCTCAGAAGGGAGAGACCCAGTACTTC	CASSLAQKGETQYF
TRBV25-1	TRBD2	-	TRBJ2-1	TGTGCCAGCAGTCCCTGGGGACTACAACGCAATGAGCAGTTCTTC	CASSPWGLQRNEQFF
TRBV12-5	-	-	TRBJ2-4	TGTGCTAGTGGTCCCGACAAATCTGCCATTCAGTACTTC	CASGPDKSAIQYF
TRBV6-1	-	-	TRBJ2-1	TGTGCCAGCAGTAACAGGGAGGTCGGGAATGAGCAGTTCTTC	CASSNREVGNEQFF